This T cell receptor (beta chain) was obtained from a study of T cell responses to AZD1222 COVID-19 vaccine. Sequencing was performed with immunoSEQ multiplex PCR; in TCRdb, only in-frame clones are kept and a portion is missing. In the table there are about 150,000 clones, around 90% of which are singletons. As concerns this clone: Its antigen is currently unknown.

Study-wide points: Spike-specific TCR breadth rose after two AZD1222 doses, and depth rose as well. Baseline serology detected seropositivity in only six AZD1222 recipients.

Germline V gene lookup returns CDR1 SGHNT and CDR2 YYREEE (reference sequence). Deletions cut 0 bases from V and 3 bases from J, with 11 bases between. The CDR3 spans 15 residues. The starting material was peripheral blood, obtained 28 days after the second dose of the MenACWY control vaccine. This sequence originates from an adult who received the MenACWY meningococcal vaccine as a control. The rearrangement joins TRBV5-4 to TRBJ2-3; D is possibly TRBD1 (5 bases). CDR3 DNA sequence: TGTGCCAGCAGCTTGGACTCAGGGTTGACAGATACGCAGTATTTT. Encoded protein: CASSLDSGLTDTQYF.